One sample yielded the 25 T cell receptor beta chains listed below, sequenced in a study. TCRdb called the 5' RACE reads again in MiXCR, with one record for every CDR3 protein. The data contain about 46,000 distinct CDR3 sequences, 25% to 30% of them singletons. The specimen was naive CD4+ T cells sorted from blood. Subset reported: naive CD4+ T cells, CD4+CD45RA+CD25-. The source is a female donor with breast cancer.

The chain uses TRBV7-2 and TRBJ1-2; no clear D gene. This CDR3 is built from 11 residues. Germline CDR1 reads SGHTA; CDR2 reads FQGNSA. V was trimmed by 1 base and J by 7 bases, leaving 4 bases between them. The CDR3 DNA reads TGTGCCAGCAGCTTAGGATTTGGCTACACCTTC. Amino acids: CASSLGFGYTF. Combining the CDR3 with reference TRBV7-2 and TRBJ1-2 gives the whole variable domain GAGVSQSPSNKVTEKGKDVELRCDPISGHTALYWYRQSLGQGLEFLIYFQGNSAPDKSGLPSDRFSAERTGGSVSTLTIQRTQQEDSAVYLCASSLGFGYTFGSGTRLTVV.

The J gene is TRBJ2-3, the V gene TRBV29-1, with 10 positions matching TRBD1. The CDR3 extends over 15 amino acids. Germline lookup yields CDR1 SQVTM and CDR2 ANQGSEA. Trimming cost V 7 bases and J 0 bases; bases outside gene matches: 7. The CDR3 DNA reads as TGCAGCGGGGGACAGGGGACAGCTAGCACAGATACGCAGTATTTT. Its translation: CSGGQGTASTDTQYF.

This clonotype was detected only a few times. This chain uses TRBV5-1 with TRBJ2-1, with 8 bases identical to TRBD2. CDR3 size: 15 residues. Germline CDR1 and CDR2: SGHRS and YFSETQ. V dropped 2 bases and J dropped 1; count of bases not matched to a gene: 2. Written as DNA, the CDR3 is TGCGCCAGCAGCTTTGTAGCGGGGTCCTACAATGAGCAGTTCTTC. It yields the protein CASSFVAGSYNEQFF.

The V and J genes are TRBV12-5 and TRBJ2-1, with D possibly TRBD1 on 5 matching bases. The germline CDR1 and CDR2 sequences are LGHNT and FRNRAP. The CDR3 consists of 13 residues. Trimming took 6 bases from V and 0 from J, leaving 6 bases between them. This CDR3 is CASGGVSYNEQFF. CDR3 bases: TGTGCTAGTGGAGGGGTCTCCTACAATGAGCAGTTCTTC.

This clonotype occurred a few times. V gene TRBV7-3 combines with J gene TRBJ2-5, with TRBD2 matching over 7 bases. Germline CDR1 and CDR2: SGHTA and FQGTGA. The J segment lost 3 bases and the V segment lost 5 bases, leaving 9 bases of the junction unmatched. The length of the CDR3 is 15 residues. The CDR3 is CASSPGGGGKETQYF. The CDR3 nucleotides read TGTGCCAGCAGCCCTGGGGGGGGAGGGAAAGAGACCCAGTACTTC.

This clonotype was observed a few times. As DNA, the CDR3 is TGTGCCAGCAGCCAGGACAGGATCCTCAAAAGCTCCTACGAGCAGTACTTC. This sequence encodes CASSQDRILKSSYEQYF. The V and J genes are TRBV5-6 and TRBJ2-7; 7 bases map to TRBD1. The CDR3 loop spans 17 amino acids. Germline V gives CDR1 SGHDT, CDR2 YYEEEE. The junction had 13 bases not matched to a gene; V was cut back by 4 bases and J by 0 bases.

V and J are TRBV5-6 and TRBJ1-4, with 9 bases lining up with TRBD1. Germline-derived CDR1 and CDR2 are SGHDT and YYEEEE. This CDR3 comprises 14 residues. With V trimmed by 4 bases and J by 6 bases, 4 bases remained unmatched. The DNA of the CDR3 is TGTGCCAGCAGCACGGACAGGGGTTATGAAAAACTGTTTTTT. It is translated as CASSTDRGYEKLFF.

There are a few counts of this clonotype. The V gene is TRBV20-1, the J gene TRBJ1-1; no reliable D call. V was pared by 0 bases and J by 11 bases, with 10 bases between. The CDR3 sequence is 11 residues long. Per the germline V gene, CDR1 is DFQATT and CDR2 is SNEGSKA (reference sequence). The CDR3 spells CSARDLATAFF. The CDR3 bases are TGCAGTGCTAGAGATCTGGCAACCGCTTTCTTT.

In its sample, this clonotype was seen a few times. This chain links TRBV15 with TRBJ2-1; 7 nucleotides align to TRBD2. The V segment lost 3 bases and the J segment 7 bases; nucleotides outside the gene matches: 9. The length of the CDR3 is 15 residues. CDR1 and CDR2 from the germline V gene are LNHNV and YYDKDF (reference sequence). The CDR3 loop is CATSRGGRGSNEQFF. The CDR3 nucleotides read TGTGCCACCAGCAGGGGCGGGAGAGGGTCGAATGAGCAGTTCTTC.

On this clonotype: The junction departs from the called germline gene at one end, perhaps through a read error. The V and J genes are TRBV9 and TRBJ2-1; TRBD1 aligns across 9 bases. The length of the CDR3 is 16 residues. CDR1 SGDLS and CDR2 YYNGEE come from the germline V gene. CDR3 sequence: CASSPWDRVGTNEQLF. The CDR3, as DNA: TGTGCCAGCAGCCCCTGGGACAGGGTGGGTACTAATGAGCAGCTCTTC.

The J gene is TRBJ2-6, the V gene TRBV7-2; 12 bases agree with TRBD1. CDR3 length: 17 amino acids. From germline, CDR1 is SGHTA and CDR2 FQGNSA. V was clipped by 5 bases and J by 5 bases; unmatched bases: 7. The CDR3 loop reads CASSRRDRGPRANVLTF. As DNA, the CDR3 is TGTGCCAGCAGCCGCCGGGACAGGGGGCCTAGGGCCAACGTCCTGACTTTC.

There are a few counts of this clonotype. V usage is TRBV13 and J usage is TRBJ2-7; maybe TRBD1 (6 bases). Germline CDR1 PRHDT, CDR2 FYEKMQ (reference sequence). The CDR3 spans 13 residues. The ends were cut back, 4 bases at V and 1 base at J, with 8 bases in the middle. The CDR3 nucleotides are TGTGCCAGCAGCTCTACAGGGTCCTACGAGCAGTACTTC. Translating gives CASSSTGSYEQYF.

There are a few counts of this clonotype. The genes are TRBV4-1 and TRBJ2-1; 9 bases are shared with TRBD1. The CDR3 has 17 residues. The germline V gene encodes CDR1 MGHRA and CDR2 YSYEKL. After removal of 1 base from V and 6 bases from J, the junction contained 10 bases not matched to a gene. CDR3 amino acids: CASSQGAGTGYLNEQFF. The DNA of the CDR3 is TGCGCCAGCAGCCAAGGGGCCGGGACAGGGTATCTCAATGAGCAGTTCTTC.

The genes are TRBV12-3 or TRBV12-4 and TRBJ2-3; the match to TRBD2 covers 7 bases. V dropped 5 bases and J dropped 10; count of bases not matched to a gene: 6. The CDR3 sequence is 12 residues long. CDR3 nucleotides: TGTGCCAGCAGTGACACCGGACTAGCGCAGTATTTT. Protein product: CASSDTGLAQYF.

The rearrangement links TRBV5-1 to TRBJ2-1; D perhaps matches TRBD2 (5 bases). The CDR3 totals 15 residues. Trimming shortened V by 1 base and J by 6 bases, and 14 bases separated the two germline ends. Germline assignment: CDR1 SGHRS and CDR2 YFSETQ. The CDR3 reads CASSLTLAGTNEQFF. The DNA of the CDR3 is TGCGCCAGCAGCTTGACGCTTGCGGGCACCAATGAGCAGTTCTTC.

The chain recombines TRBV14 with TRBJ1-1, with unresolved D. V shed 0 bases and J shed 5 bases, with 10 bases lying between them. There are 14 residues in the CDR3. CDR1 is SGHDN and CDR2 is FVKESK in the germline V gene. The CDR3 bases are TGTGCCAGCAGCCAAGAAACATTATTAACTGAAGCTTTCTTT. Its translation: CASSQETLLTEAFF.

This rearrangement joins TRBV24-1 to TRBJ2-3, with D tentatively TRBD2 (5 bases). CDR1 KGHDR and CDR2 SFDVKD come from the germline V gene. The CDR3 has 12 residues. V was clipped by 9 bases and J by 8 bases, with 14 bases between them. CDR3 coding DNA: TGTGCCACCCGAGGAGGAGGAGGTACGCAGTATTTT. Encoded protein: CATRGGGGTQYF.

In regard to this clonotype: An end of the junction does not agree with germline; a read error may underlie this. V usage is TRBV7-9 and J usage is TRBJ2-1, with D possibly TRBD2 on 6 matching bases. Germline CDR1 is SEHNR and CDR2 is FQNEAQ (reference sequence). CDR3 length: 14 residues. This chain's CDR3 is CASSLGGASNEQLF. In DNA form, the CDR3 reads TGTGCCAGCAGCTTAGGCGGGGCCAGCAATGAGCAGCTCTTC.

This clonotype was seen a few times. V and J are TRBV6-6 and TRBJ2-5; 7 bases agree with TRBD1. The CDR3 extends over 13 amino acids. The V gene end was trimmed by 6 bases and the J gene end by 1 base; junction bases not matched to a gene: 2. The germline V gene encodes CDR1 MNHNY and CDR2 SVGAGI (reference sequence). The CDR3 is CASRRDSQETQYF. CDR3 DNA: TGTGCCAGCAGACGGGACAGCCAAGAGACCCAGTACTTC.

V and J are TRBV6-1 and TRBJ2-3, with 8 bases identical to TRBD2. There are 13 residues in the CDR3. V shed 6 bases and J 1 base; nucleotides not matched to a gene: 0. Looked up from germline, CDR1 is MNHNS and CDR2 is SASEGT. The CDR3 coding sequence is TGTGCCAGCAGGCGGGAGGGCACAGATACGCAGTATTTT. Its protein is CASRREGTDTQYF.

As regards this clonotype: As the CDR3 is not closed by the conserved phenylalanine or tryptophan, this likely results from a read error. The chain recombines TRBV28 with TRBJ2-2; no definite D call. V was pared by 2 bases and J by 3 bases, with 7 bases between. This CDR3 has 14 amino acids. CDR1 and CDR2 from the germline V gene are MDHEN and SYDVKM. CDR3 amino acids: CASSLPQYTGELFL. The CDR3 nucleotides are TGTGCCAGCAGTTTACCCCAGTACACCGGGGAGCTGTTTCTT.

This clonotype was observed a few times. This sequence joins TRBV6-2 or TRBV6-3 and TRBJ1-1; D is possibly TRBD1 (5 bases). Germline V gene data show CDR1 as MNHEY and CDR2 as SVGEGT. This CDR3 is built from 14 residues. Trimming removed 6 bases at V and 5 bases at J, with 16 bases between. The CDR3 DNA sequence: TGTGCCAGCAGCCAGGCTGGGGGACGAACTGAAGCTTTCTTT. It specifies CASSQAGGRTEAFF.

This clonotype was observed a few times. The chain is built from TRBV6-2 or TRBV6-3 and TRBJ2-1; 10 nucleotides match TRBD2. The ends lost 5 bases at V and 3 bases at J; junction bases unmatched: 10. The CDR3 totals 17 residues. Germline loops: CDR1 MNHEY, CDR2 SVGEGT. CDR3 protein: CASSKQRTSGNYNEQFF. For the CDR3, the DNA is TGTGCCAGCAGTAAACAGCGGACTAGCGGAAACTACAATGAGCAGTTCTTC.

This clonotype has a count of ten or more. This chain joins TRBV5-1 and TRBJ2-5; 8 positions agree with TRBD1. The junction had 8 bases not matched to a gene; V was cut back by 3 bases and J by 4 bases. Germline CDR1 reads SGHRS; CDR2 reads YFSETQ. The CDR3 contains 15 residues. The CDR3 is CASSSGQGMGETQYF. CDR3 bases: TGCGCCAGCAGCTCCGGACAGGGTATGGGAGAGACCCAGTACTTC.

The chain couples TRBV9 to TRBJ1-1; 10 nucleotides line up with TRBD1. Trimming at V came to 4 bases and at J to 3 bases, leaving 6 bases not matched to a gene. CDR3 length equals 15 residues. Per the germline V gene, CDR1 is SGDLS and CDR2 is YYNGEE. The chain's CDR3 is CASSRDRGDDTEAFF. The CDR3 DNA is TGTGCCAGCAGCAGGGACAGGGGAGACGACACTGAAGCTTTCTTT.